This T cell receptor (beta chain) was identified during a study of control samples from healthy donors and cancer patients. Produced via immunoSEQ multiplex PCR; TCRdb's table is partial and in-frame only. The data show 150,000 or so clones, with around 90% seen just once and under 2% held by the top ten. CDR3 length equals 16 residues. The trim removed 0 bases at V and 4 bases at J, leaving 6 bases unmatched. The germline V gene encodes CDR1 SGHRS and CDR2 YFSETQ. The receptor was derived from a man aged 18 to 29 in good health. The J gene is TRBJ2-2, the V gene TRBV5-1; TRBD2 matches 7 bases. Sequenced input: blood. CDR3 residues: CASSLALADGTGELFF. Written as DNA, the CDR3 is TGCGCCAGCAGCTTGGCGCTAGCGGACGGCACCGGGGAGCTGTTTTTT.